What follows is one TCR beta chain and its context. Its antigen is not known. The source of the sample is a study of fetal regulatory T cell absence and autoimmunity. The overall study: IPEX patients had exocrine pancreas autoimmunity without clinical diabetes.

The CDR3 length is 15 residues. Germline loops: CDR1 SGHAT, CDR2 FQDESV (reference sequence). Trimming took 5 bases from V and 6 from J; bases not matched to a gene: 8. This was a survey-level run. The data were produced by immunoSEQ multiplex PCR, yet TCRdb's version contains in-frame clones alone and is incomplete. The table shows 95,000 or so clones, with roughly 70% occurring only once. General study points: Oligoclonal TCR enrichment in pancreas over cord blood reached over 90-fold for some clones.

The receptor's source is a male donor with IPEX syndrome. Sequencing input: pancreas tissue. This chain uses TRBV11-1 with TRBJ2-1; TRBD2 aligns across 9 bases. CDR3 coding DNA: TGTGCCAGCAGCGTACTAGCGGGTGTCCTCAATGAGCAGTTCTTC. It yields the protein CASSVLAGVLNEQFF.